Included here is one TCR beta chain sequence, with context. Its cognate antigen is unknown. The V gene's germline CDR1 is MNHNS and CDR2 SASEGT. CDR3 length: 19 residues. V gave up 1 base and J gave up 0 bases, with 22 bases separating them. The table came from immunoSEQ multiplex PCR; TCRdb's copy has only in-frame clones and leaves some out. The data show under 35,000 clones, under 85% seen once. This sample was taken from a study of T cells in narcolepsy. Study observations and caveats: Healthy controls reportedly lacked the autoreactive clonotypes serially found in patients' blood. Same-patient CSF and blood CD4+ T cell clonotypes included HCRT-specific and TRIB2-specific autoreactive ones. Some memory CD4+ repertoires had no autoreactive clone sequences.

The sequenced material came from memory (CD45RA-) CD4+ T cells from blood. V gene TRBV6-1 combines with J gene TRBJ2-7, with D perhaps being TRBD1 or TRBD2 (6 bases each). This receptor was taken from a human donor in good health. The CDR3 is CASSEVGGASGRISYEQYF. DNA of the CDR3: TGTGCCAGCAGTGAAGTGGGGGGCGCCAGCGGAAGGATCTCCTACGAGCAGTACTTC.